These 28 T cell receptor beta chains share one sample of origin, sequenced in a study of T cell changes during pregnancy in multiple sclerosis. Libraries were prepared by immunoSEQ multiplex PCR; TCRdb keeps only in-frame clonotypes and omits some of them. This table holds about 22,000 clones, about 83% found once. Here the sequenced sample was CD8+ T cells from peripheral blood mononuclear cells, taken before pregnancy. The origin of the receptors is a female donor with multiple sclerosis, enrolled in a pregnancy study.

Sample share makes this clone medium-sized. The V and J genes are TRBV6-4 and TRBJ2-1; 7 bases fit TRBD2. The ends lost 3 bases at V and 5 bases at J; junction bases unmatched: 7. Looked up from germline, CDR1 is MRHNA and CDR2 is SNTAGT. CDR3 length equals 15 residues. CDR3 sequence: CASSEAASGNNEQFF. The CDR3 region has the DNA TGTGCCAGCAGTGAGGCGGCTAGCGGAAACAATGAGCAGTTCTTC.

The V gene is TRBV28, the J gene TRBJ2-7; possibly TRBD1 for D (6 bases). V was pared by 1 base and J by 6 bases, with 10 bases between. The CDR3 runs 13 residues. The V gene's germline CDR1 is MDHEN and CDR2 SYDVKM. Here the CDR3 DNA reads TGTGCCAGCAGTTTATACAGGGTAGGCGAGCAGTACTTC. Amino acid sequence: CASSLYRVGEQYF. Full variable domain (missing parts from reference TRBV28 and TRBJ2-7): DVKVTQSSRYLVKRTGEKVFLECVQDMDHENMFWYRQDPGLGLRLIYFSYDVKMKEKGDIPEGYSVSREKKERFSLILESASTNQTSMYLCASSLYRVGEQYFGPGTRLTVT.

CDR3 sequence: CASSLESRDNTGNTIYF. CDR3 bases: TGTGCCAGCAGCTTAGAGTCCAGGGACAATACTGGAAACACCATATATTTT. The chain joins TRBV7-9 to TRBJ1-3; weak D call: TRBD1 (6 bases). From germline, CDR1 is SEHNR and CDR2 FQNEAQ (reference sequence). CDR3 length: 17 residues. Between the trimmed V and J ends, which lost 1 base and 2 bases, there was a span of 15 bases.

The V gene is TRBV10-3, the J gene TRBJ2-1, with D possibly TRBD2 on 6 matching bases. The CDR3 loop spans 16 amino acids. Trimming took off 4 bases at V and 9 bases at J, with 22 bases between the two ends. CDR1 ENHRY and CDR2 SYGVKD come from the germline V gene. The CDR3, as DNA: TGTGCCATCAGTGGTCGGGAGATAAGTACTGGGAGTGAGCAGTTCTTC. Protein product: CAISGREISTGSEQFF.

This clone came up once. V gene TRBV2 combines with J gene TRBJ2-2, with unresolved D. The V end lost 1 base, the J end lost 0 bases, and 12 bases lay between the germline ends. This CDR3 contains 17 residues. CDR1 is SNHLY and CDR2 is FYNNEI in the germline V gene. The CDR3 coding sequence is TGTGCCAGCAGTGAAGGGGCGCAAGCTACGAACACCGGGGAGCTGTTTTTT. It codes for CASSEGAQATNTGELFF.

J is TRBJ1-1 and V is TRBV5-1, with 8 nucleotides matching TRBD1. In germline, CDR1 is SGHRS, CDR2 YFSETQ. The CDR3 loop spans 18 amino acids. V shed 4 bases and J 0 bases; nucleotides not matched to a gene: 14. This CDR3 reads CASSGTGGPDFMNTEAFF. DNA of the CDR3: TGCGCCAGCAGCGGAACAGGGGGACCCGACTTCATGAACACTGAAGCTTTCTTT.

The rearrangement uses TRBV7-9 and TRBJ2-3, with 9 positions matching TRBD2. J gave up 4 bases and V 8 bases, and 7 bases lay outside the gene matches. Per germline, CDR1 SEHNR and CDR2 FQNEAQ (reference sequence). This CDR3 has 14 amino acids. The CDR3 protein is CASSAGGFSDTQYF. The CDR3 nucleotides read TGTGCCAGCTCGGCGGGAGGGTTCTCAGATACGCAGTATTTT.

This clone has more than one count but fewer than ten. This sequence joins TRBV19 and TRBJ2-7; 8 positions match TRBD1. V lost 5 bases to trimming and J lost 2 bases; unmatched junction nucleotides: 8. There are 15 residues in the CDR3. Germline assignment: CDR1 LNHDA and CDR2 SQIVND (reference sequence). Here the CDR3 reads CASSVGQGRTYEQYF. CDR3 coding DNA: TGTGCCAGTAGTGTCGGACAGGGAAGGACCTACGAGCAGTACTTC.

The rearrangement joins TRBV27 to TRBJ2-7, with D unclear. Germline V CDR1 and CDR2: MNHEY, SMNVEV (reference sequence). The V gene lost 5 bases and the J gene lost 2 bases, with 7 bases spanning the gap. CDR3 length: 12 amino acids. The CDR3 nucleotides are TGTGCCAGCAGTCCCAACACCTACGAGCAGTACTTC. Encoded protein: CASSPNTYEQYF.

The CDR3 loop reads CASSERYNEQFF. DNA for the CDR3: TGTGCCAGCAGTGAACGGTACAATGAGCAGTTCTTC. The chain joins TRBV6-1 to TRBJ2-1, with D unresolved. V was shortened by 2 bases and J by 4 bases, with 3 bases between the two germline ends. The germline CDR1 and CDR2 sequences are MNHNS and SASEGT. The CDR3 is 12 amino acids.

The chain links TRBV28 to TRBJ2-2, with D possibly matching TRBD2 (5 bases). Germline V gene lookup returns CDR1 MDHEN and CDR2 SYDVKM. CDR3 length: 16 amino acids. Trimming cost V 0 bases and J 0 bases, with 8 bases left between them. This CDR3 is CASSLWGEANTGELFF. CDR3 bases: TGTGCCAGCAGTTTATGGGGAGAAGCGAACACCGGGGAGCTGTTTTTT.

The chain links TRBV30 to TRBJ1-2; 11 bases are a match to TRBD1. The CDR3 runs 17 residues. Germline CDR1 reads GTSNPN; CDR2 reads SVGIG (reference sequence). Unmatched junction bases numbered 13, after V lost 3 bases and J lost 4 bases. The CDR3 region is CAWSPRDRGSPGYGYTF. The CDR3 nucleotides read TGTGCCTGGAGCCCCCGGGACAGGGGGTCCCCCGGCTATGGCTACACCTTC.

This chain links TRBV29-1 with TRBJ1-2, with TRBD1 as a possible D gene (5 bases). V was shortened by 6 bases and J by 7 bases, with 15 bases between the two germline ends. Germline lookup yields CDR1 SQVTM and CDR2 ANQGSEA. The CDR3 has 12 amino acids. In DNA, the CDR3 is TGCAGCGTAGACGGACACGGACGTGGCTACACCTTC. It codes for CSVDGHGRGYTF.

The chain employs TRBV20-1 and TRBJ1-2; weak D call: TRBD1 (5 bases). CDR1 and CDR2 from the germline V gene are DFQATT and SNEGSKA (reference sequence). V dropped 1 base and J dropped 6 bases, with 6 bases sitting between them. The CDR3 runs 11 residues. The CDR3 region has the DNA TGCAGTGCTAGAGCGGGGGATGGCTACACCTTC. It encodes CSARAGDGYTF.

The chain carries TRBV7-4 and TRBJ1-1; weak D call: TRBD1 (5 bases). This CDR3 has 16 residues. From germline, CDR1 is SGHVT and CDR2 SQSDAQ. V lost 7 bases to trimming and J lost 7 bases, with 25 bases between them. DNA of the CDR3: TGTGCCAGCACTCTAAGGGGCAGGGCCTTACTTGATGAAGCTTTCTTT. It is translated as CASTLRGRALLDEAFF.

The CDR3 DNA is TGTGCCAGCAGTGAGGGCCTAGCGGAATCCAATGAGCAGTTCTTC. Its translation is CASSEGLAESNEQFF. The rearrangement joins TRBV6-1 to TRBJ2-1; TRBD2 agrees at 7 bases. The V gene end was trimmed by 3 bases and the J gene end by 6 bases; junction bases not matched to a gene: 8. Germline values: CDR1 MNHNS, CDR2 SASEGT. The CDR3 contains 15 residues.

V and J are TRBV30 and TRBJ1-2; tentative D call: TRBD1 (6 bases). Germline CDR1 GTSNPN, CDR2 SVGIG (reference sequence). There are 13 residues in the CDR3. V was shortened by 1 base and J by 6 bases, with 12 bases between the two germline ends. This CDR3 reads CAWSAGGGDGYTF. Written as DNA, the CDR3 is TGTGCCTGGAGTGCGGGGGGCGGGGATGGCTACACCTTC.

This chain links TRBV2 with TRBJ1-2, with D unresolved. The germline V gene encodes CDR1 SNHLY and CDR2 FYNNEI. This CDR3 is 11 amino acids long. The V end lost 8 bases, the J end lost 4 bases, and 8 bases lay between the germline ends. The CDR3 protein is CASRTSYGYTF. CDR3 nucleotides: TGTGCCAGCCGCACTAGCTATGGCTACACCTTC. Complete variable domain (other parts from reference TRBV2 and TRBJ1-2): EPEVTQTPSHQVTQMGQEVILRCVPISNHLYFYWYRQILGQKVEFLVSFYNNEISEKSEIFDDQFSVERPDGSNFTLKIRSTKLEDSAMYFCASRTSYGYTFGSGTRLTVV.

The chain combines TRBV9 with TRBJ2-7, with D possibly matching TRBD1 (6 bases). Germline V gene sequence: CDR1 SGDLS, CDR2 YYNGEE. Trimming took off 2 bases at V and 2 bases at J, with 8 bases between the two ends. The CDR3 runs 13 residues. The CDR3 DNA reads TGTGCCAGCAGCGTGGACAGTACCTACGAGCAGTACTTC. This translates into CASSVDSTYEQYF.

J is TRBJ2-7 and V is TRBV5-4; D is undetermined. The germline gives CDR1 SGHNT, CDR2 YYREEE (reference sequence). The CDR3 runs 12 residues. Trimming left V 5 bases short and J 5 bases short, with 11 bases between. CDR3 residues: CASRANPNEQYF. In nucleotides, the CDR3 is TGTGCCAGCAGAGCGAACCCCAACGAGCAGTACTTC.

J is TRBJ2-2 and V is TRBV6-4, with 8 bases identical to TRBD1. J lost 1 base, V lost 2 bases, and 0 bases had no gene match. Germline V CDR1 and CDR2: MRHNA, SNTAGT. The CDR3 totals 15 residues. DNA for the CDR3: TGTGCCAGCAGTGACGGACAGGGGAACACCGGGGAGCTGTTTTTT. It codes for CASSDGQGNTGELFF.

CDR3 nucleotide sequence: TGTGCCAGCAGTGACGGGGACAGCTCCTATGGCTACACCTTC. It codes for CASSDGDSSYGYTF. The J gene is TRBJ1-2, the V gene TRBV6-4, with 7 bases aligning to TRBD1. The V gene end was trimmed by 2 bases and the J gene end by 4 bases; junction bases not matched to a gene: 4. Germline lookup yields CDR1 MRHNA and CDR2 SNTAGT. The CDR3 is made up of 14 amino acids.

The genes are TRBV5-4 and TRBJ2-5; D is unclear. Per germline, CDR1 SGHNT and CDR2 YYREEE (reference sequence). Trimming pared 0 bases from V and 7 bases from J, leaving 13 bases between. The CDR3 is made up of 14 amino acids. Written as DNA, the CDR3 is TGTGCCAGCAGCTTGGATGTAGGATCGGGGACCCAGTACTTC. This gives the protein CASSLDVGSGTQYF.

This rearrangement joins TRBV5-1 to TRBJ2-7, with a possible D match to TRBD2 (7 bases). The CDR3 runs 20 residues. Trimming pared 1 base from V and 2 bases from J, leaving 28 bases between. Germline assignment: CDR1 SGHRS and CDR2 YFSETQ. In nucleotides, the CDR3 is TGCGCCAGCAGCTTGTCGGCGGGGGCCTCGCCTGGGGTAGCAACCTACGAGCAGTACTTC. Protein sequence: CASSLSAGASPGVATYEQYF. The entire variable domain, with the rest obtained from reference TRBV5-1 and TRBJ2-7, is as follows: KAGVTQTPRYLIKTRGQQVTLSCSPISGHRSVSWYQQTPGQGLQFLFEYFSETQRNKGNFPGRFSGRQFSNSRSEMNVSTLELGDSALYLCASSLSAGASPGVATYEQYFGPGTRLTVT.

V gene TRBV30 combines with J gene TRBJ1-1; D is uncertain. The V gene's germline CDR1 is GTSNPN and CDR2 SVGIG (reference sequence). Trimming left V 4 bases short and J 0 bases short, with 15 bases between. The CDR3 contains 15 residues. The CDR3, as DNA: TGTGCCTGGATAACCGGACGGACTATGAACACTGAAGCTTTCTTT. It is translated as CAWITGRTMNTEAFF.

The chain is built from TRBV25-1 and TRBJ1-4; TRBD1 is a possible D gene (5 bases). CDR1 is MGHDK and CDR2 is SYGVNS in the germline V gene. This CDR3 has 13 residues. The germline V and J ends were trimmed by 8 bases and 4 bases, with 11 bases remaining between them. CDR3: CASRIGDNEKLFF. The CDR3 DNA follows: TGTGCCAGCCGAATAGGGGATAATGAAAAACTGTTTTTT. Together with reference TRBV25-1 and TRBJ1-4, the CDR3 gives the full variable domain: EADIYQTPRYLVIGTGKKITLECSQTMGHDKMYWYQQDPGMELHLIHYSYGVNSTEKGDLSSESTVSRIRTEHFPLTLESARPSHTSQYLCASRIGDNEKLFFGSGTQLSVL.

The chain is built from TRBV14 and TRBJ1-2; D remains ambiguous. The V and J ends lost 3 bases and 4 bases respectively, with 9 bases between them. The germline V gene encodes CDR1 SGHDN and CDR2 FVKESK. This CDR3 is built from 13 residues. CDR3 DNA: TGTGCCAGCAGCCAGCTGACAACCTATGGCTACACCTTC. Its translation is CASSQLTTYGYTF.

The chain combines TRBV4-1 with TRBJ2-7; TRBD1 agrees at 7 bases. The V segment lost 0 bases and the J segment 3 bases; nucleotides outside the gene matches: 11. CDR3 length: 17 amino acids. Germline V CDR1 and CDR2: MGHRA, YSYEKL. The CDR3 spells CASSQEGGQGTHYEQYF. The DNA of the CDR3 is TGCGCCAGCAGCCAAGAAGGGGGCCAGGGAACCCACTACGAGCAGTACTTC.